Listed below are T cell receptor beta chains from one sample, sequenced in a study of shared clonotypes between healthy human individuals. Measured with immunoSEQ multiplex PCR; TCRdb has only the in-frame clones, and not every one. The sample holds fewer than 400,000 clones; 74% are singletons and the top ten take around a tenth. The sequencing input was memory CD4+ T cells sorted from blood. These receptors originate from a man in his thirties or forties in good health. CDR3s include the opening cysteine and the closing phenylalanine or tryptophan. Fields, in order: J gene, CDR3 length, clone size, V gene, D gene, CDR3 protein, CDR3 DNA. A D gene is named only where the DNA matches it firmly. Clone size, where shown, is once, few, many, or a class for clones that have expanded.

TRBJ2-7 12 NA TRBV10-1 NA CASSDNSYEQYF TGCGCCAGCAGTGATAACTCCTACGAGCAGTACTTC
TRBJ2-1 15 NA TRBV5-1 NA CASSQSGGRSNEQFF TGCGCCAGCAGCCAGTCCGGAGGTAGAAGCAATGAGCAGTTCTTC
TRBJ2-5 15 NA TRBV11-2 NA CASSFGTQAQETQYF TGTGCCAGCAGCTTCGGAACGCAAGCCCAAGAGACCCAGTACTTC
TRBJ2-2 15 NA TRBV7-2 TRBD2 CASSRLAGYTGELFF TGTGCCAGCAGCCGACTAGCGGGATACACCGGGGAGCTGTTTTTT
TRBJ2-1 13 NA TRBV28 TRBD2 CATVAGGFDEQFF TGTGCCACGGTGGCGGGGGGATTCGATGAGCAGTTCTTC
TRBJ2-3 16 NA TRBV5-1 TRBD2 CASSLGRAGVTDTQYF TGCGCCAGCAGCTTGGGTCGGGCGGGGGTCACAGATACGCAGTATTTT
TRBJ2-1 15 NA TRBV5-6 TRBD2 CASSFRTSGYNEQFF TGTGCCAGCAGCTTTCGGACTAGCGGTTACAATGAGCAGTTCTTC
TRBJ1-5 18 NA TRBV28 NA CASSLEVGGSYSNQPQHF TGTGCCAGCAGTTTAGAGGTTGGTGGCAGCTATAGCAATCAGCCCCAGCATTTT
TRBJ1-1 14 NA TRBV10-3 NA CAISDFGGNTEAFF TGTGCCATCAGTGATTTCGGGGGGAACACTGAAGCTTTCTTT
TRBJ2-1 19 NA TRBV11-2 NA CASSLGGSGPVGGVPRLFF TGTGCCAGCAGCTTAGGGGGGTCGGGTCCAGTTGGCGGGGTCCCTCGGTTGTTCTTC
TRBJ1-5 15 NA TRBV6-5 NA CASRLTRDSNQPQHF TGTGCCAGCAGGCTAACCAGAGATAGCAATCAGCCCCAGCATTTT
TRBJ2-3 15 once TRBV9 NA CASSALEGSTDTQYF TGTGCCAGCAGTGCATTGGAAGGGAGCACAGATACGCAGTATTTT
TRBJ1-1 14 few TRBV28 TRBD1 CASSQARGQGLAFF TGTGCCAGCAGTCAGGCACGTGGACAGGGGTTGGCTTTCTTT
TRBJ2-2 13 NA TRBV5-1 TRBD2 CASSKEAGGELFF TGCGCCAGCAGCAAAGAAGCGGGAGGGGAGCTGTTTTTT
TRBJ2-7 16 NA TRBV1 NA CTSSQDSCAVCYEQYF TGCACCAGCAGCCAAGATTCGTGCGCCGTCTGCTACGAGCAGTACTTC
TRBJ2-4 12 NA TRBV29-1 NA CSVVAQEDIQYF TGCAGCGTAGTGGCCCAGGAGGACATTCAGTACTTC
TRBJ1-1 12 NA TRBV2 NA CASSTSGTEAFF TGTGCCAGCAGTACGAGTGGGACTGAAGCTTTCTTT
TRBJ2-1 17 NA TRBV4-2 TRBD2 CASSQDYQKREGDEQFF TGTGCCAGCAGCCAAGATTACCAGAAGCGGGAGGGTGATGAGCAGTTCTTC
TRBJ2-1 14 NA TRBV19 TRBD2 CASSLLAAYNEQFF TGTGCCAGTAGTTTACTAGCGGCCTACAATGAGCAGTTCTTC
TRBJ2-7 13 once TRBV5-1 NA CASSFDSNYEQYF TGCGCCAGCAGCTTCGACAGTAACTACGAGCAGTACTTC
TRBJ2-6 16 once TRBV5-1 NA CASSISGVAGANVLTF TGCGCCAGCAGCATCTCAGGGGTGGCTGGGGCCAACGTCCTGACTTTC
TRBJ1-4 13 NA TRBV15 NA CATSGGADEKLFF TGTGCCACCAGCGGGGGGGCCGATGAAAAACTGTTTTTT
TRBJ2-1 14 once TRBV10-3 TRBD1 CAISDRQGYNEQFF TGTGCCATCAGTGACAGACAGGGTTACAATGAGCAGTTCTTC
TRBJ2-3 14 NA TRBV7-9 TRBD2 CASSPGLASDTQYF TGTGCCAGCAGCCCGGGACTAGCCTCAGATACGCAGTATTTT
TRBJ1-4 16 NA TRBV28 TRBD1 CASSFGPGQPNEKLFF TGTGCCAGCAGTTTCGGCCCGGGACAGCCTAATGAAAAACTGTTTTTT
TRBJ1-2 15 NA TRBV4-1 NA CASSQERAGDYGYTF TGCGCCAGCAGCCAAGAACGGGCAGGGGACTATGGCTACACCTTC
TRBJ2-1 17 NA TRBV5-1 TRBD2 CASSFSSGRSPYNEQFF TGCGCCAGCAGCTTTTCCAGCGGGAGAAGTCCCTACAATGAGCAGTTCTTC
TRBJ2-1 16 NA TRBV5-1 NA CASSLDPASSYNEQFF TGCGCCAGCAGCTTGGACCCAGCAAGCTCCTACAATGAGCAGTTCTTC
TRBJ2-1 13 NA TRBV12-5 NA CASGLVRSNEQFF TGTGCTAGTGGTTTGGTACGCAGCAATGAGCAGTTCTTC
TRBJ1-1 14 NA TRBV5-1 NA CASSLVRGNTEAFF TGCGCCAGCAGCTTGGTCAGGGGAAACACTGAAGCTTTCTTT
TRBJ2-1 11 NA TRBV20-1 NA CSASLGDEQFF TGCAGTGCTTCTTTAGGGGATGAGCAGTTCTTC
TRBJ1-1 14 NA TRBV6-5 TRBD1 CASIIPGQRAEAFF TGTGCCAGCATTATCCCGGGACAGAGGGCTGAAGCTTTCTTT
TRBJ2-7 14 NA TRBV18 TRBD1 CASSRGTGSYEQYF TGTGCCAGCTCACGGGGGACAGGCTCCTACGAGCAGTACTTC
TRBJ2-5 14 once TRBV2 NA CASRLDIARETQYF TGTGCCAGCAGGCTGGACATAGCGAGGGAGACCCAGTACTTC
TRBJ2-2 17 NA TRBV7-3 TRBD1 CASSLGHQGVETGELFF TGTGCCAGCAGCTTAGGCCACCAGGGGGTAGAAACCGGGGAGCTGTTTTTT
TRBJ2-1 15 NA TRBV5-1 TRBD1 CASSATGTGFDEQFF TGCGCCAGCAGCGCAACCGGGACAGGGTTTGATGAGCAGTTCTTC
TRBJ1-5 16 NA TRBV7-9 TRBD1 CASSYGTGSLNQPQHF TGTGCCAGCAGCTACGGGACAGGTTCTTTAAATCAGCCCCAGCATTTT
TRBJ2-3 17 NA TRBV28 TRBD2 CASSLLTSGRTTDTQYF TGTGCCAGCAGTTTACTTACTAGCGGGAGAACGACAGATACGCAGTATTTT
TRBJ2-1 13 NA TRBV18 NA CASSPYHRTEQFF TGTGCCAGCTCACCCTATCACCGGACAGAGCAGTTCTTC
TRBJ1-6 12 NA TRBV7-2 NA CASSLGRDAFHF TGTGCCAGCAGCTTAGGACGGGACGCATTCCACTTT
TRBJ2-5 13 NA TRBV2 TRBD1 CASSGVGGETQYF TGTGCCAGCAGTGGGGTAGGGGGCGAGACCCAGTACTTC
TRBJ2-1 13 NA TRBV10-3 TRBD1 CASWTGVYNEQFF TGTGCCTCTTGGACAGGCGTGTACAATGAGCAGTTCTTC
TRBJ1-3 13 NA TRBV18 NA CASSPFGENTIYF TGTGCCAGCTCACCTTTCGGGGAAAACACCATATATTTT
TRBJ1-5 15 NA TRBV5-5 NA CASSPQPQPNQPQHF TGTGCCAGCAGCCCCCAGCCGCAGCCCAATCAGCCCCAGCATTTT
TRBJ2-3 16 NA TRBV19 NA CASSIRSGSRTDTQYF TGTGCCAGTAGTATTCGAAGCGGGTCCCGCACAGATACGCAGTATTTT
TRBJ1-4 15 NA TRBV4-3 NA CASSQEAVLREKLFF TGCGCCAGCAGCCAAGAAGCGGTTCTCAGGGAAAAACTGTTTTTT
TRBJ1-3 15 NA TRBV19 NA CASSKSPSSGNTIYF TGTGCCAGTAGTAAATCCCCTTCCTCTGGAAACACCATATATTTT
TRBJ2-7 14 NA TRBV10-2 NA CASREEGGTYEQYF TGCGCCAGCAGGGAGGAGGGTGGAACCTACGAGCAGTACTTC
TRBJ1-2 15 few TRBV2 NA CASSKTAESSYGYTF TGTGCCAGCAGTAAGACCGCGGAATCTTCCTATGGCTACACCTTC
TRBJ1-3 12 NA TRBV11-2 NA CASSFSGNTIYF TGTGCCAGCAGCTTTTCGGGAAACACCATATATTTT
TRBJ1-3 15 once TRBV2 TRBD1 CASSSRDSSGNTIYF TGTGCCAGCAGTAGCCGGGACAGCTCTGGAAACACCATATATTTT
TRBJ2-3 13 NA TRBV18 NA CASSPPTTDTQYF TGTGCCAGCTCACCACCGACTACAGATACGCAGTATTTT
TRBJ2-7 13 NA TRBV28 TRBD2 CASRLAGAREQYF TGTGCCAGCAGACTAGCGGGAGCTCGCGAGCAGTACTTC
TRBJ1-2 14 once TRBV28 NA CASSSQGTTPGYTF TGTGCCAGCAGCTCTCAGGGCACAACTCCTGGCTACACCTTC
TRBJ1-5 15 NA TRBV28 TRBD1 CASITGGNVGQPQHF TGTGCCAGCATTACAGGGGGCAACGTTGGTCAGCCCCAGCATTTT
TRBJ1-5 15 NA TRBV28 NA CASSPFPLNNQPQHF TGTGCCAGCAGCCCCTTTCCCCTAAATAATCAGCCCCAGCATTTT
TRBJ1-1 15 NA TRBV7-2 NA CASSLGVVGNTEAFF TGTGCCAGCAGCTTAGGTGTGGTGGGGAACACTGAAGCTTTCTTT